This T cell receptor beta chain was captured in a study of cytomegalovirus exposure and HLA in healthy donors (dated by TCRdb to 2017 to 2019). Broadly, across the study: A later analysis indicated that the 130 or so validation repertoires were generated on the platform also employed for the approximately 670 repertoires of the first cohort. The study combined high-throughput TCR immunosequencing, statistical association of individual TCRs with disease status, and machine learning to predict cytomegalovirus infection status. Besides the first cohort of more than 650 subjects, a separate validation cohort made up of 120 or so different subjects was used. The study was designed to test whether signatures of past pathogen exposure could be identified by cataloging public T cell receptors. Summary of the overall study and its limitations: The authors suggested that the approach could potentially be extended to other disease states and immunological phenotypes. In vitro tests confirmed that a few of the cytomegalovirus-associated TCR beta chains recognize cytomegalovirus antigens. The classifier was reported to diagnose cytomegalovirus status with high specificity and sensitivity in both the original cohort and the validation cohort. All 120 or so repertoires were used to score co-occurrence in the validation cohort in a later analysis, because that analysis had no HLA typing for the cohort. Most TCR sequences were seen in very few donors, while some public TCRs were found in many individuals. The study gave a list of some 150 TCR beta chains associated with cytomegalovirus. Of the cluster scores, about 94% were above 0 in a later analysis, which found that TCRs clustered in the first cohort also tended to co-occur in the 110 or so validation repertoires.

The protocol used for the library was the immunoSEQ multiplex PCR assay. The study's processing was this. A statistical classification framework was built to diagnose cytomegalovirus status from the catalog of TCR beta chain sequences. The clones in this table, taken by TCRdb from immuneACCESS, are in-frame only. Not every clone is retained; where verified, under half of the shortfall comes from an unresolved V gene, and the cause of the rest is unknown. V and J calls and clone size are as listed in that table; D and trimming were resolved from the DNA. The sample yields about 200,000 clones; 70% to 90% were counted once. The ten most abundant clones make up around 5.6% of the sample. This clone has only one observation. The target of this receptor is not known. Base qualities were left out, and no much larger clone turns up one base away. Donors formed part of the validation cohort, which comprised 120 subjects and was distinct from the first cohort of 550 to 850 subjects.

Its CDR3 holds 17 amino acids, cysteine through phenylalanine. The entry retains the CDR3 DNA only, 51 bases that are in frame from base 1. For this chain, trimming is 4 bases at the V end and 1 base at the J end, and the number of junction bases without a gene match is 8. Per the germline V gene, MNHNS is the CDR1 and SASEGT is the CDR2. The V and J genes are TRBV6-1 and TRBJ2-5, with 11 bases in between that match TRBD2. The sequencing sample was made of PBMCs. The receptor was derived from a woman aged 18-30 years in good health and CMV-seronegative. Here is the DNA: TGTGCCAGCAGTGTAGGGATAGCGGGAGGGTTCCAAGAGACCCAGTACTTC. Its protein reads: CASSVGIAGGFQETQYF.